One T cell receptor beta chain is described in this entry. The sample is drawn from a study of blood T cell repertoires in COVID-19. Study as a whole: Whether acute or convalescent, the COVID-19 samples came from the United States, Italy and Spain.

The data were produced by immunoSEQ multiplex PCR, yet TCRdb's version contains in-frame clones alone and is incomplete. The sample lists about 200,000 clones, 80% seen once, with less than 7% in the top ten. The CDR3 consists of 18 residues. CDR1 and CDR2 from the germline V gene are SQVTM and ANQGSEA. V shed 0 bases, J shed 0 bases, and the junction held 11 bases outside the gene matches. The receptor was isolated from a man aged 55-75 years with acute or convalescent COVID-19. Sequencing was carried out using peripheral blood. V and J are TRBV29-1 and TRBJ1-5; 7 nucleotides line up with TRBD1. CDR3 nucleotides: TGCAGCGTTGAAGATCGGGGACAGATTCTCAATAGCAATCAGCCCCAGCATTTT. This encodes CSVEDRGQILNSNQPQHF.